This TCR beta chain was identified during a study of shared clonotypes between healthy human individuals. Study-wide context: Three plates were used per donor for CD4 naive, three for CD4 memory, two for CD8 naive and one for CD8 memory. Study-wide results and limits: It was observed that approximately 5% of naive CD4 clonotypes were shared across four donors.

Profiled with immunoSEQ multiplex PCR; TCRdb holds only in-frame clones, not every one. The profile covers 900,000 to 1,200,000 clones, with around 78% appearing a single time and roughly 0.62% taken by the ten largest. This clone was recorded many times. Its antigen remains unidentified. V shed 2 bases and J shed 3 bases, with 22 bases lying between them. This CDR3 is 18 amino acids long. The germline gives CDR1 SNHLY, CDR2 FYNNEI. The chain joins TRBV2 to TRBJ2-5; D unclear. The receptor comes from a man aged 18 to 29 in good health. Some clones in this sample may be carry-over from other donors' samples. The source material was memory CD4+ T cells from PBMCs. Specified subset: CD45RA-negative fraction. As DNA, the CDR3 is TGTGCCAGCAGTGAATGGGGTACCGTTGGGGTGGGAAAAGAGACCCAGTACTTC. As protein: CASSEWGTVGVGKETQYF.